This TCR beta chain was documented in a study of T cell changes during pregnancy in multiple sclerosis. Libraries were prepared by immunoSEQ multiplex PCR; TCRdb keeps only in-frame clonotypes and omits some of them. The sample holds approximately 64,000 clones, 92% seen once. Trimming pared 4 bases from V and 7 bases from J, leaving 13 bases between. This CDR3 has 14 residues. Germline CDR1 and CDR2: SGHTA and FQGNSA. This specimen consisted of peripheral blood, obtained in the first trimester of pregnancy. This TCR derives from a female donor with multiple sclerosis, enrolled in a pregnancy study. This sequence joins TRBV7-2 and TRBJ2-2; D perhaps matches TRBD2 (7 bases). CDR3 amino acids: CASSSKGGFGELFF. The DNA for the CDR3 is TGTGCCAGCAGCTCTAAGGGGGGGTTCGGGGAGCTGTTTTTT.